This TCR beta chain was sequenced in a study of blood T cell repertoires in COVID-19. Profiling relied on immunoSEQ multiplex PCR, and the TCRdb table lists in-frame clones only, not all of them. The sample contains 150,000 or so clones, 70% to 85% of which appear only once. This clone was found once. V dropped 1 base and J dropped 1 base, with 7 bases sitting between them. The germline gives CDR1 SGHVS, CDR2 FQNEAQ. CDR3 size: 14 residues. The chain recombines TRBV7-8 with TRBJ1-1; no firm D call. The receptor was isolated from a woman of 80 years or more with acute or convalescent COVID-19. Sequenced material: peripheral blood. In DNA form, the CDR3 reads TGTGCCAGCAGCTTAGTAGGAGGGAACACTGAAGCTTTCTTT. Translated, it gives CASSLVGGNTEAFF.